One and the same sample provided the 27 T cell receptor beta chains below, sequenced in a study of naive and memory T cell subsets. Overall study findings and caveats: A few larger clonotypes appeared in naive repertoires, especially CD8, possibly memory cells re-expressing CD45RA.

No cognate antigen is known for these TCRs. An equimolar mix of two oligonucleotides served as the beta constant-region primer for TRBC1 and TRBC2. Ligated cDNA was amplified by four rounds of PCR with nested alpha and beta constant-region primers and SP2. In TCRdb, the UMI-ligation and nested PCR reads were re-called with MiXCR into one record per CDR3 protein. The sample shows tens of thousands of distinct CDR3 sequences, around 11% of them seen only once. The material sequenced was naive CD4+ T cells from blood. The receptors come from a human donor in good health.

The chain links TRBV5-1 to TRBJ1-1; D not resolved. Trimming shortened V by 1 base and J by 5 bases, and 9 bases separated the two germline ends. CDR3 size: 13 residues. CDR1 and CDR2 (germline): SGHRS, YFSETQ. For the CDR3, the DNA is TGCGCCAGCAGCTTGACAGTAGGGACTGAAGCTTTCTTT. Translating gives CASSLTVGTEAFF.

This clonotype was detected many times. The gene calls are TRBV19 and TRBJ1-1; the match to TRBD1 covers 9 bases. Losses at the gene ends were 7 bases for V and 1 base for J; bases not matched to a gene: 10. The length of the CDR3 is 16 residues. Germline lookup yields CDR1 LNHDA and CDR2 SQIVND (reference sequence). The chain's CDR3 is CASTRLPGQGNTEAFF. Written as DNA, the CDR3 is TGTGCCAGTACCCGACTTCCGGGACAGGGGAACACTGAAGCTTTCTTT.

Ten or more counts support this clonotype. V usage is TRBV10-3 and J usage is TRBJ2-7; 7 nucleotides agree with TRBD2. V lost 0 bases, J lost 4 bases, and 6 bases stayed unmatched. Germline V gene lookup returns CDR1 ENHRY and CDR2 SYGVKD. The CDR3 contains 15 residues. DNA of the CDR3: TGTGCCATCAGTGAGTCGACAGCGGGGACTTACGAGCAGTACTTC. Translation: CAISESTAGTYEQYF.

In its sample, this clonotype was seen many times. This chain joins TRBV10-3 and TRBJ2-3; 7 bases line up with TRBD1. CDR1 is ENHRY, CDR2 SYGVKD, per germline. The CDR3 totals 14 residues. The junction had 3 bases not matched to a gene; V was cut back by 4 bases and J by 2 bases. The CDR3, as DNA: TGTGCCATCAGTGGACAGGGCTCCACAGATACGCAGTATTTT. It translates to CAISGQGSTDTQYF.

This clonotype was found many times. This sequence joins TRBV20-1 and TRBJ2-3; D possibly corresponds to TRBD2 (5 bases). In germline, CDR1 is DFQATT, CDR2 SNEGSKA (reference sequence). Between the trimmed V and J ends, which lost 1 base and 4 bases, there was a span of 18 bases. The CDR3 extends over 16 amino acids. The CDR3 sequence: CSARVWTAPEADTQYF. CDR3 DNA sequence: TGCAGTGCTAGAGTCTGGACTGCCCCCGAGGCAGATACGCAGTATTTT.

This clonotype was counted many times. This chain connects TRBV11-1 to TRBJ2-5; 7 bases line up with TRBD1. Per germline, CDR1 SGHAT and CDR2 FQDESV (reference sequence). V trimming: 5 bases; J trimming: 3 bases; junction bases outside the gene matches: 6. The CDR3 contains 14 residues. The DNA for the CDR3 is TGTGCCAGCAGCGCCGGGACAGCGAAAGAGACCCAGTACTTC. This codes for CASSAGTAKETQYF.

The chain recombines TRBV19 with TRBJ1-5; D perhaps matches TRBD1 (5 bases). V shed 7 bases and J shed 4 bases, with 14 bases lying between them. In germline, CDR1 is LNHDA, CDR2 SQIVND (reference sequence). The CDR3 loop spans 14 amino acids. The CDR3 spells CASTPGTENQPQHF. DNA for the CDR3: TGTGCCAGTACCCCCGGGACGGAAAATCAGCCCCAGCATTTT.

This chain uses TRBV28 with TRBJ1-2; no firm D call. Germline V gives CDR1 MDHEN, CDR2 SYDVKM. The CDR3 has 12 amino acids. The V and J ends lost 5 bases and 5 bases respectively, with 9 bases between them. The CDR3 DNA reads TGTGCCAGCAGTCCTCCGGGGTATGGCTACACCTTC. Translating it yields CASSPPGYGYTF.

This clonotype was seen many times. The chain carries TRBV4-3 and TRBJ2-7; 9 bases agree with TRBD1. V trimming: 0 bases; J trimming: 1 base; junction bases outside the gene matches: 4. From germline, CDR1 is LGHNA and CDR2 YSLEER. CDR3 length: 16 amino acids. The CDR3 sequence is CASSQDVGQGSYEQYF. In DNA, the CDR3 is TGCGCCAGCAGCCAAGATGTGGGACAGGGTTCCTACGAGCAGTACTTC.

The sample holds a few counts of this clonotype. The V gene is TRBV6-2 or TRBV6-3, the J gene TRBJ2-3, with a weak D call TRBD1 (5 bases). The CDR3 consists of 15 residues. Germline V gene lookup returns CDR1 MNHEY and CDR2 SVGEGT. V dropped 0 bases and J dropped 0 bases, with 7 bases sitting between them. CDR3 loop: CASSYSQESTDTQYF. DNA for the CDR3: TGTGCCAGCAGTTACTCACAGGAAAGCACAGATACGCAGTATTTT.

The sample holds many counts of this clonotype. The CDR3 spells CASSRGLAGTDTQYF. Here the CDR3 DNA reads TGTGCCAGCAGTCGTGGACTAGCGGGCACAGATACGCAGTATTTT. The V call is TRBV6-4, the J call TRBJ2-3, with 10 positions matching TRBD2. The V and J ends lost 5 bases and 1 base, in that order; junction bases with no gene match: 3. The length of the CDR3 is 15 residues. Germline V CDR1 and CDR2: MRHNA, SNTAGT.

This chain joins TRBV6-5 and TRBJ2-7; TRBD2 matches 12 bases. V dropped 6 bases and J dropped 6; count of bases not matched to a gene: 15. Germline V gives CDR1 MNHEY, CDR2 SVGAGI. CDR3 length equals 17 residues. DNA for the CDR3: TGTGCCAGCAGGGGCCTAGCGGGAGGGTTGGGGTCGTTCGAGCAGTACTTC. This translates into CASRGLAGGLGSFEQYF.

This clonotype turned up a few times. The chain couples TRBV25-1 to TRBJ1-3; TRBD1 might be the D (6 bases). V was trimmed by 0 bases and J by 2 bases, leaving 14 bases between them. The CDR3 is 17 amino acids. Germline V lookup: CDR1 MGHDK, CDR2 SYGVNS. CDR3 loop: CASSEYLGRGAGNTIYF. CDR3 nucleotide sequence: TGTGCCAGCAGTGAATATTTGGGCAGGGGAGCTGGAAACACCATATATTTT.

This clonotype was counted ten times or more. The CDR3 DNA follows: TGCGCCAGCAGCCAAGTCCACCGGGAGAAGCAGTACTTC. Protein sequence: CASSQVHREKQYF. V and J are TRBV4-1 and TRBJ2-7; D is possibly TRBD2 (6 bases). This CDR3 is 13 amino acids long. Germline V CDR1 and CDR2: MGHRA, YSYEKL. Trimming pared 1 base from V and 8 bases from J, leaving 12 bases between.

This sequence joins TRBV4-3 and TRBJ2-5; D is perhaps TRBD2 (6 bases). Looked up from germline, CDR1 is LGHNA and CDR2 is YSLEER. V was clipped by 6 bases and J by 3 bases, with 23 bases between them. This CDR3 is built from 17 residues. The CDR3 DNA is TGCGCCAGCAGTCGTTCCTCTAGCGCTAGATACGAAGAGACCCAGTACTTC. It specifies CASSRSSSARYEETQYF.

Comment on this clonotype: The junction and the germline gene differ at one end; a read error may be behind it. The chain is built from TRBV2 and TRBJ2-7; D is possibly TRBD2 (5 bases). Germline lookup yields CDR1 SNHLY and CDR2 FYNNEI. This CDR3 comprises 12 residues. The CDR3, as DNA: TGTGCAAGCATGGGCGTTGGGAGCGAGCAGTACTTC. It yields the protein CASMGVGSEQYF.

The chain is built from TRBV11-2 and TRBJ1-5; D perhaps matches TRBD1 (6 bases). Germline loops: CDR1 SGHAT, CDR2 FQNNGV. The germline V and J ends were trimmed by 5 bases and 0 bases, with 11 bases remaining between them. The CDR3 extends over 15 amino acids. The CDR3 sequence: CASSTTGNSNQPQHF. CDR3 DNA sequence: TGTGCCAGCAGCACCACAGGGAATAGCAATCAGCCCCAGCATTTT.

This clonotype was counted between two and nine times. This chain connects TRBV18 to TRBJ1-1; D remains unclear. CDR1 is KGHSH and CDR2 is LQKENI in the germline V gene. The V end lost 3 bases, the J end lost 4 bases, and 18 bases lay between the germline ends. The CDR3 sequence is 16 residues long. The CDR3 loop reads CASSPNTPKGSTEAFF. CDR3 coding DNA: TGTGCCAGCTCACCGAACACCCCGAAAGGGAGCACTGAAGCTTTCTTT.

This clonotype has only a few counts. The chain has TRBV7-9 and TRBJ1-2; no clear D gene. Germline CDR1 and CDR2: SEHNR and FQNEAQ (reference sequence). V lost 1 base and J lost 7, with 16 bases in between. The CDR3 is made up of 15 amino acids. The CDR3 nucleotides are TGTGCCAGCAGCTTAGTCGCCAGAGATGGAGGTGGCTACACCTTC. This translates into CASSLVARDGGGYTF.

This clonotype was recorded many times. CDR3 nucleotides: TGTGCCAGCATACCCGGGACCCACGGGGAGCTGTTTTTT. It is translated as CASIPGTHGELFF. The gene calls are TRBV12-3 or TRBV12-4 and TRBJ2-2, with D perhaps being TRBD1 or TRBD2 (5 bases each). The V end was cut by 7 bases, the J end by 7 bases, with 13 bases between. The CDR3 has 13 residues.

V gene TRBV20-1 combines with J gene TRBJ1-1; possibly TRBD1 for D (6 bases). This CDR3 contains 17 residues. Looked up from germline, CDR1 is DFQATT and CDR2 is SNEGSKA (reference sequence). V shed 0 bases and J shed 3 bases, with 20 bases lying between them. CDR3 loop: CSARDPLLGHSYTEAFF. DNA for the CDR3: TGCAGTGCTAGAGACCCCCTATTGGGACATTCGTACACTGAAGCTTTCTTT.

This clonotype showed up just a few times. This chain links TRBV4-3 with TRBJ2-3; D is possibly TRBD1 or TRBD2 (5 bases each). Trimming took 0 bases from V and 4 from J, leaving 20 bases between them. There are 18 residues in the CDR3. Germline assignment: CDR1 LGHNA and CDR2 YSLEER. The CDR3 region is CASSQERVRWGMADTQYF. CDR3 nucleotide sequence: TGCGCCAGCAGCCAAGAGCGTGTTCGCTGGGGGATGGCAGATACGCAGTATTTT.

This clonotype was seen a handful of times. The chain carries TRBV29-1 and TRBJ1-2; D gene ambiguous. The CDR3 covers 12 residues. Trimming pared 4 bases from V and 8 bases from J, leaving 14 bases between. Germline V gene sequence: CDR1 SQVTM, CDR2 ANQGSEA. Here the CDR3 DNA reads TGCAGCGTTGCACCAGGCGAGACGGGCTACACCTTC. This encodes CSVAPGETGYTF.

This clonotype was seen more than once but under ten times. The V call is TRBV7-2, the J call TRBJ1-6; D is unclear. Germline V gives CDR1 SGHTA, CDR2 FQGNSA. The ends were cut back, 1 base at V and 8 bases at J, with 9 bases in the middle. The CDR3 sequence is 14 residues long. CDR3 DNA: TGTGCCAGCAGCTTAGGGCCAGCCTATTCACCCCTCCACTTT. Amino acids: CASSLGPAYSPLHF. Looking up the rest from reference TRBV7-2 and TRBJ1-6 gives the full variable domain: GAGVSQSPSNKVTEKGKDVELRCDPISGHTALYWYRQSLGQGLEFLIYFQGNSAPDKSGLPSDRFSAERTGGSVSTLTIQRTQQEDSAVYLCASSLGPAYSPLHFGNGTRLTVT.

In this sample, this clonotype turned up a few times. The V call is TRBV28, the J call TRBJ1-4; D gene unclear. Trimming removed 9 bases from V and 8 bases from J, with 13 bases in between. Germline V CDR1 and CDR2: MDHEN, SYDVKM. The CDR3 length is 12 residues. The CDR3 spells CASTSPGEKLFF. The CDR3 nucleotides are TGTGCCAGTACTTCCCCCGGGGAAAAACTGTTTTTT.

This clonotype was picked up a small number of times. The V gene is TRBV6-2 or TRBV6-3, the J gene TRBJ2-7; 10 positions match TRBD2. Trimming removed 10 bases from V and 2 bases from J; junction bases left unmatched: 11. The length of the CDR3 is 15 residues. Germline CDR1 is MNHEY and CDR2 is SVGEGT. The CDR3 reads CATTFLAGATYEQYF. DNA of the CDR3: TGTGCCACTACCTTTCTAGCGGGAGCGACCTACGAGCAGTACTTC.

This clonotype was counted ten times or more. The rearrangement links TRBV4-3 to TRBJ2-7; unclear D gene. Deletions cut 1 base from V and 7 bases from J, with 11 bases between. The CDR3 has 13 amino acids. Germline values: CDR1 LGHNA, CDR2 YSLEER. The CDR3 is CASSQAPAGEQYF. CDR3 DNA sequence: TGCGCCAGCAGCCAAGCCCCGGCAGGTGAGCAGTACTTC.